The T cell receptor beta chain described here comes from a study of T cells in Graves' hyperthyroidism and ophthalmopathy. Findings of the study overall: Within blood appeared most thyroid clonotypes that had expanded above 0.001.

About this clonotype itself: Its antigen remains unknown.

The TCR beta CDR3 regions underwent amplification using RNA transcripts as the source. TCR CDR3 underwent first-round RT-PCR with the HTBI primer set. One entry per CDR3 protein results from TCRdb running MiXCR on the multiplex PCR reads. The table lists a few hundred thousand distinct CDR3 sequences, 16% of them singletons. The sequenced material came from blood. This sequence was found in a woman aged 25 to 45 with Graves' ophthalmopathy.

CDR3 region: CASSGLAGGHEQFF. CDR3 nucleotide sequence: TGTGCCAGCAGCGGACTAGCGGGGGGCCATGAGCAGTTCTTC. The chain is built from TRBV2 and TRBJ2-1, with 14 bases identical to TRBD2. CDR1 is SNHLY and CDR2 is FYNNEI in the germline V gene. This CDR3 has 14 amino acids. V lost 6 bases to trimming and J lost 8 bases; unmatched junction nucleotides: 3. Drawing the rest from reference TRBV2 and TRBJ2-1, the complete variable domain is EPEVTQTPSHQVTQMGQEVILRCVPISNHLYFYWYRQILGQKVEFLVSFYNNEISEKSEIFDDQFSVERPDGSNFTLKIRSTKLEDSAMYFCASSGLAGGHEQFFGPGTRLTVL.